The clone carrying this TCR beta chain appeared a few times. The CDR3 is 15 amino acids. J gave up 0 bases and V 3 bases, and 0 bases lay outside the gene matches. The germline V gene has CDR1 SGHTA and CDR2 FQGTGA. Each CDR3 protein gets one entry after TCRdb re-called the 5' RACE reads with MiXCR. This sample has about 67,000 distinct CDR3 sequences; 15% to 20% occur once, and the top ten carry under 6.5%. These data originate in a study of HIV-infected patients and healthy controls. The sequenced sample consisted of CD4+ T cells from blood. The chain is built from TRBV7-3 and TRBJ2-2; 8 bases agree with TRBD2. This sequence was found in a human donor in good health. The CDR3 is CASSFSGANTGELFF. In nucleotides, the CDR3 is TGTGCCAGCAGCTTTAGCGGGGCGAACACCGGGGAGCTGTTTTTT.